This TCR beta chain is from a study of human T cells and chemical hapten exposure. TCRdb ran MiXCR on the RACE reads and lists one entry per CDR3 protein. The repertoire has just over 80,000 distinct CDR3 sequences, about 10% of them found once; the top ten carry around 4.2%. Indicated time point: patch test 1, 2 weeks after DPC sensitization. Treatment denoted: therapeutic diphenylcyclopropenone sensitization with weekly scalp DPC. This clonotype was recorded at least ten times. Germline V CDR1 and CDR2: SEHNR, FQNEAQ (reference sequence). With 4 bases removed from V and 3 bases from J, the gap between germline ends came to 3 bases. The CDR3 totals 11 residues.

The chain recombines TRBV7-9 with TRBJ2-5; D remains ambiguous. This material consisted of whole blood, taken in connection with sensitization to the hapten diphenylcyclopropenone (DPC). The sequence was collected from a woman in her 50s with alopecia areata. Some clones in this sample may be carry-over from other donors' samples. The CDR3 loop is CASSSKETQYF. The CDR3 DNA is TGTGCCAGCAGCTCGAAAGAGACCCAGTACTTC. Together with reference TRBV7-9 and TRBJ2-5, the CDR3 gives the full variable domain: DTGVSQNPRHKITKRGQNVTFRCDPISEHNRLYWYRQTLGQGPEFLTYFQNEAQLEKSRLLSDRFSAERPKGSFSTLEIQRTEQGDSAMYLCASSSKETQYFGPGTRLLVL.